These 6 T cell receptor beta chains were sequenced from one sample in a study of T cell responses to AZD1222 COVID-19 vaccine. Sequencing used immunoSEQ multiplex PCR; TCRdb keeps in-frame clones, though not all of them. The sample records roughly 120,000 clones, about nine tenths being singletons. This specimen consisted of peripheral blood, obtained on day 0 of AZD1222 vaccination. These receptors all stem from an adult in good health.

CDR3 sequence reads: CASSFASGAYEQYF. As DNA, the CDR3 is TGTGCCAGCAGTTTCGCTAGCGGAGCCTACGAGCAGTACTTC. This chain joins TRBV28 and TRBJ2-7, with 7 bases fitting TRBD2. V dropped 3 bases and J dropped 2; count of bases not matched to a gene: 4. The V gene's germline CDR1 is MDHEN and CDR2 SYDVKM. The CDR3 has 14 amino acids.

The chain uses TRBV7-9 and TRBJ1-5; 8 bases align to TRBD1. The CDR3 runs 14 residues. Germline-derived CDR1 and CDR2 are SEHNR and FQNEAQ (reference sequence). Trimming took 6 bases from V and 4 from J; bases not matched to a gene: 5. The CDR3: CASSSTGENQPQHF. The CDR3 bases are TGTGCCAGCAGTTCGACAGGGGAGAATCAGCCCCAGCATTTT.

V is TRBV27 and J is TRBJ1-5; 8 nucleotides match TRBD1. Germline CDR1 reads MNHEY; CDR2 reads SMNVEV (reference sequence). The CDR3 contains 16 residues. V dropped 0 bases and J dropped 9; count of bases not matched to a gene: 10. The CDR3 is CASSLSGTGDFRPQHF. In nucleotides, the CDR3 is TGTGCCAGCAGTTTATCGGGGACAGGAGACTTTAGGCCCCAGCATTTT.

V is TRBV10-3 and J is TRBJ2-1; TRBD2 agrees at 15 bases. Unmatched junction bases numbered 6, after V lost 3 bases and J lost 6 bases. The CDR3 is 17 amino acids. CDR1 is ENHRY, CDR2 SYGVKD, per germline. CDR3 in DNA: TGTGCCATCAGTGAACGGACTAGCGGGAGGGCCGCCAATGAGCAGTTCTTC. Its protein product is CAISERTSGRAANEQFF.

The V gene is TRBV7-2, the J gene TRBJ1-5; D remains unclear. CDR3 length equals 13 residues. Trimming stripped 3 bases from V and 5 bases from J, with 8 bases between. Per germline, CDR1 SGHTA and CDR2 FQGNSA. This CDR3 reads CASSFRHDQPQHF. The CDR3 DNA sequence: TGTGCCAGCAGCTTCCGGCATGATCAGCCCCAGCATTTT.

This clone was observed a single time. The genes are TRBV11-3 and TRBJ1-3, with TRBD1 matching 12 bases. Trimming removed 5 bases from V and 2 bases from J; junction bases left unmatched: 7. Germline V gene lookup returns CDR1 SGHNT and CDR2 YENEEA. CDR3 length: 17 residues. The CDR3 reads CASSRGTGGAPGNTIYF. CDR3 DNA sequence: TGTGCCAGCAGCCGAGGGACAGGGGGCGCTCCTGGAAACACCATATATTTT.